A single sample is the source of the 10 T cell receptor beta chains below, sequenced in a study of T cell clones after liver transplantation. Only in-frame clones appear in the TCRdb table, and some are missing; sequencing was by immunoSEQ multiplex PCR. The sample includes fewer than 85,000 clones, 75% to 90% seen only once; the top ten take roughly 2.8%. This specimen consisted of CD4+ T cells from blood, obtained at the 22-month timepoint. The receptors derive from a human patient who received a liver transplant. The graft donor may be the source of some T cells.

The table lists this clone with a few counts. The J gene is TRBJ2-3, the V gene TRBV7-8; D is possibly TRBD1 or TRBD2 (5 bases each). Germline V CDR1 and CDR2: SGHVS, FQNEAQ. The CDR3 is made up of 16 amino acids. V was cut by 8 bases and J by 2 bases, with 20 bases left in between. CDR3 DNA: TGTGCCAGCGGACCCCCGCCTAGAGGGGTCACAGATACGCAGTATTTT. Encoded protein: CASGPPPRGVTDTQYF. The whole variable domain, filled in from reference TRBV7-8 and TRBJ2-3, reads GAGVSQSPRYKVAKRGQDVALRCDPISGHVSLFWYQQALGQGPEFLTYFQNEAQLDKSGLPSDRFFAERPEGSVSTLKIQRTQQEDSAVYLCASGPPPRGVTDTQYFGPGTRLTVL.

The CDR3 DNA reads TGCGCCAGCAGCCCAGGCGCGGGGGGTAACTATGGCTACACCTTC. Protein: CASSPGAGGNYGYTF. The genes are TRBV4-1 and TRBJ1-2; maybe TRBD1 (5 bases). The CDR3 loop spans 15 amino acids. The V and J ends lost 4 bases and 1 base respectively, with 13 bases between them. Germline CDR1 reads MGHRA; CDR2 reads YSYEKL.

The gene calls are TRBV7-8 and TRBJ2-1; D assignment may be TRBD1 or TRBD2 (5 bases each). V was pared by 1 base and J by 15 bases, with 19 bases between. Germline V lookup: CDR1 SGHVS, CDR2 FQNEAQ. The CDR3 has 14 residues. The CDR3 reads CASSLVGTNAGRFF. Written as DNA, the CDR3 is TGTGCCAGCAGCTTAGTTGGGACCAATGCCGGTAGGTTCTTC. The whole variable domain, filled in from reference TRBV7-8 and TRBJ2-1, reads GAGVSQSPRYKVAKRGQDVALRCDPISGHVSLFWYQQALGQGPEFLTYFQNEAQLDKSGLPSDRFFAERPEGSVSTLKIQRTQQEDSAVYLCASSLVGTNAGRFFGPGTRLTVL.

This clone was counted a single time. The CDR3 coding sequence is TGTGCCAGCAGTGGCACTGAAGCTTTCTTT. The encoded protein is CASSGTEAFF. The chain carries TRBV6-6 and TRBJ1-1, with unresolved D. The CDR3 is made up of 10 amino acids. V was clipped by 5 bases and J by 4 bases, with 2 bases between them. Per germline, CDR1 MNHNY and CDR2 SVGAGI (reference sequence).

This chain links TRBV28 with TRBJ1-1; a possible D gene is TRBD1 (5 bases). Per the germline V gene, CDR1 is MDHEN and CDR2 is SYDVKM. The CDR3 contains 12 residues. The V end lost 8 bases, the J end lost 4 bases, and 11 bases lay between the germline ends. As DNA, the CDR3 is TGTGCCAGCCGAAACGGGGGCACTGAAGCTTTCTTT. It is translated as CASRNGGTEAFF. Based on the CDR3 plus reference TRBV28 and TRBJ1-1, the full variable domain is DVKVTQSSRYLVKRTGEKVFLECVQDMDHENMFWYRQDPGLGLRLIYFSYDVKMKEKGDIPEGYSVSREKKERFSLILESASTNQTSMYLCASRNGGTEAFFGQGTRLTVV.

The chain has TRBV5-1 and TRBJ2-3, with 9 bases lining up with TRBD2. This CDR3 has 18 amino acids. Germline V gives CDR1 SGHRS, CDR2 YFSETQ. J gave up 2 bases and V 6 bases, and 16 bases lay outside the gene matches. The CDR3 sequence is CASTRAGGTGITTDTQYF. The DNA for the CDR3 is TGCGCCAGCACAAGAGCGGGAGGCACGGGGATTACCACAGATACGCAGTATTTT.

The chain has TRBV7-2 and TRBJ2-5; no clear D. The germline CDR1 and CDR2 sequences are SGHTA and FQGNSA. The CDR3 runs to 16 residues. Trimming cost V 3 bases and J 7 bases, with 21 bases left between them. The CDR3 protein is CASSFPPAVGPGTQYF. DNA for the CDR3: TGTGCCAGCAGCTTTCCCCCGGCAGTTGGTCCGGGGACCCAGTACTTC. Full variable domain (outside the CDR3, taken from reference TRBV7-2 and TRBJ2-5): GAGVSQSPSNKVTEKGKDVELRCDPISGHTALYWYRQSLGQGLEFLIYFQGNSAPDKSGLPSDRFSAERTGGSVSTLTIQRTQQEDSAVYLCASSFPPAVGPGTQYFGPGTRLLVL.

The chain is built from TRBV2 and TRBJ1-5; D is perhaps TRBD1 (6 bases). The length of the CDR3 is 15 residues. Germline CDR1 and CDR2: SNHLY and FYNNEI. Deletions cut 7 bases from V and 1 base from J, with 14 bases between. Here the CDR3 reads CASNVQGSSNQPQHF. CDR3 sequence (DNA): TGTGCCAGCAATGTACAGGGATCGAGCAATCAGCCCCAGCATTTT.

The J gene is TRBJ1-1, the V gene TRBV11-2; no reliable D call. The CDR3 runs 15 residues. Germline V lookup: CDR1 SGHAT, CDR2 FQNNGV. The V and J ends lost 4 bases and 6 bases respectively, with 18 bases between them. The CDR3 DNA sequence: TGTGCCAGCAGCTCCCTCGGGCTTCTTAGAGCTGAAGCTTTCTTT. This sequence encodes CASSSLGLLRAEAFF.

V usage is TRBV9 and J usage is TRBJ2-7; 9 positions agree with TRBD2. The CDR3 is 14 residues long. J was trimmed by 6 bases and V by 1 base; bases with no gene match: 5. Per germline, CDR1 SGDLS and CDR2 YYNGEE. DNA for the CDR3: TGTGCCAGCAGCGTACGGGCGGGAGGGGGCGAGCAGTACTTC. It is translated as CASSVRAGGGEQYF.